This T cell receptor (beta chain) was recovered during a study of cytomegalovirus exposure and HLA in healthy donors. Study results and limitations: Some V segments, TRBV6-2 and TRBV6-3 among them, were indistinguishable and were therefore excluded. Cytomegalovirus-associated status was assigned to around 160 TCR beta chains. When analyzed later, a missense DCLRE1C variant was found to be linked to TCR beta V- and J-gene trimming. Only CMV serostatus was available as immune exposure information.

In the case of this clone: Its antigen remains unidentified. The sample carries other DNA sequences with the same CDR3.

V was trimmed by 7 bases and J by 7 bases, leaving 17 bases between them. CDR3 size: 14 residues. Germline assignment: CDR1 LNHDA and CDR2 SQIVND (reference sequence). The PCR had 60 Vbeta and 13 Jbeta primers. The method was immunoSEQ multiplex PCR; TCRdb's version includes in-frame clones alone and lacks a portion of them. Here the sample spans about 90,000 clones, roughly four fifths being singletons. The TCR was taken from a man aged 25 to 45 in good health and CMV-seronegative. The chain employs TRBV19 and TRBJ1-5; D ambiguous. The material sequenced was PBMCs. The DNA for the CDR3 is TGTGCCAGTACTACGACAACGGGGTACCAGCCCCAGCATTTT. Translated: CASTTTTGYQPQHF.